This T cell receptor (beta chain) was sequenced in a study of blood T cell repertoires in COVID-19 (dated by TCRdb to about 2020). As for the study more broadly: Samples covering the acute and convalescent phases of COVID-19 were provided by collaborators in the United States, Italy and Spain. The samples were drawn from two sources: the first 160 participants of the ongoing ImmuneRACE study, and 950 to 1,500 subjects contributed by 6 global collaborators. The repertoires were made available in a free public database intended to serve as a resource for research on the immune response to SARS-CoV-2. The material from the prospective study consisted of cDNA or gDNA derived from T cells, B-cell-depleted T cells, or PBMCs. Where HLA class I and class II types were available, the types were taken from metadata supplied by the sample provider, not from assay-based typing. The sample metadata nearly always contained a de-identified subject ID, COVID-19 status, age in years and sex. The dataset comprised deeply sampled blood TCRbeta repertoires from subjects exposed to, actively infected with, or recovered from COVID-19. Points the paper makes about the study in general: The amount of clinical and demographic metadata varied by source and participant and was provided uncurated.

Reading from cysteine to phenylalanine, the CDR3 counts 15 amino acids. Only CDR3 DNA remains: 45 bases, in frame from the first base. The germline V gene encodes CDR1 LNHDA and CDR2 SQIVND (reference sequence). TCRbeta CDR3 regions were amplified from genomic DNA by means of the immunoSEQ Assay, a bias-controlled multiplex PCR. The study's own analysis went as follows. The number of nucleated cells in each sample was estimated from the amplification of reference gene primers within the assay. Sequence reads were collapsed and filtered to measure the absolute abundance of every unique TCRbeta CDR3 rearrangement. For each sample, productive Simpson clonality was calculated as the square root of Simpson's diversity index over productive rearrangements. This is the immuneACCESS table as TCRdb keeps it, with only in-frame sequences that have V and J called. A part of the clones is gone; compared with another copy, unresolved V genes explain less than half, and the rest is unexplained. The V and J calls and clone size are taken from that table; D and trimming were inferred from the DNA. The sample has about 240,000 clones on record, 85% to 90% of them singletons. The ten largest clones add up to 6.2% of the sample.

The collaborating institutions used their own protocols to collect whole blood in K2EDTA tubes. For TCRbeta analysis, collaborators shipped samples as frozen whole blood, isolated PBMCs, or DNA extracted from either of those sample types. About this clone: Its antigen is unknown. The junction departs from germline at one end; a sequencing error may be responsible. In the same sample, other DNA sequences code for this CDR3.

Sequenced: peripheral blood. Recombination joined TRBV19 with TRBJ2-3, with 10 bases matching TRBD2. The receptor was isolated from a man aged 55 to 70 with acute or convalescent COVID-19. The bases are TGTGCCAGTAGCGGACTAGCGGTAAGCACAGATACGCAATATTTT. It specifies CASSGLAVSTDTQYF. This CDR3, with the reference TRBV19 and TRBJ2-3 proteins standing in past its ends, gives the full variable domain DGGITQSPKYLFRKEGQNVTLSCEQNLNHDAMYWYRQDPGQGLRLIYYSQIVNDFQKGDIAEGYSVSREKKESFPLTVTSAQKNPTAFYLCASSGLAVSTDTQYFGPGTRLTVL.